This T cell receptor (beta chain) is drawn from a study of neurological immune-mediated disorders. General study points: No sharing of CDR3 amino acid sequences was observed among expanded clones across subjects, suggesting private repertoires in all groups.

The table lists this clonotype with many counts. The antigen is not known. 5'RACE generated cDNA with 10-nucleotide random UMIs. Each sequencing run yielded over 190 million TCR-beta sequences from 15-18 subjects. TCRdb re-called the 5' RACE reads through MiXCR, storing one row per CDR3 protein. The table has around 30,000 distinct CDR3 sequences, roughly 2.7% seen once; the top ten hold 2% to 2.5%. This clonotype originated in a woman between 45 and 60 years old with multiple sclerosis. The sample was PBMCs.

The CDR3 is CSAGGGNQPQHF. In DNA form, the CDR3 reads TGCAGTGCGGGGGGTGGAAATCAGCCCCAGCATTTT. This chain links TRBV20-1 with TRBJ1-5, with D possibly matching TRBD1 (5 bases). The V gene lost 6 bases and the J gene lost 4 bases, with 10 bases spanning the gap. This CDR3 is built from 12 residues. Germline V gives CDR1 DFQATT, CDR2 SNEGSKA (reference sequence).